This T cell receptor (beta chain) is drawn from a study of cytomegalovirus exposure and HLA in healthy donors. Study conclusions and caveats: Overall, about 160 TCR beta chains were annotated as cytomegalovirus-associated. The authors excluded some V segments, including TRBV6-2 and TRBV6-3, as indistinguishable. A likely sequencing artifact accounted for one observed cluster of highly shared sequence variants.

Primers for the PCR totalled 60 Vbeta and 13 Jbeta. Assay used: immunoSEQ multiplex PCR; TCRdb lists only in-frame clones, some missing. The sample holds tens of thousands of clones; 70% to 75% are singletons and the top ten take about 6%. All donors participated as healthy donors of bone marrow. As to this clone: Its antigen is still unknown.

Trimming took 8 bases from V and 5 from J, leaving 20 bases between them. Germline CDR1 MNHNS, CDR2 SASEGT. There are 15 residues in the CDR3. The specimen sequenced was PBMCs. The rearrangement joins TRBV6-1 to TRBJ2-3; D possibly corresponds to TRBD1 (6 bases). This sequence originates from a man aged 25-45 years in good health and CMV-seronegative. This CDR3 is CASQRGQLRGDTQYF. The CDR3 DNA follows: TGTGCCAGCCAGAGAGGACAGCTACGGGGAGATACGCAGTATTTT.